One T cell receptor beta chain is described in this entry. As yet, its antigen is unknown. The assay was immunoSEQ multiplex PCR, and TCRdb's table has in-frame clones only and misses some. The data hold 9,500 to 15,000 clones, with under 75% observed a single time. This record comes from a study of OX40 agonist ivuxolimab in advanced cancers. The overall study: The study gave patients intravenous ivuxolimab at 0.01 to 10 mg/kg every 2 weeks.

Trimming cost V 3 bases and J 2 bases, with 11 bases left between them. The germline CDR1 and CDR2 sequences are SQVTM and ANQGSEA. The CDR3 is made up of 13 amino acids. Study-wide points: Averaged across samples, CD8+ T cells carried more expanded clones than CD4+ did. Some of the lowest clonal expansion was seen in partial responders at 0.1-3.0 mg/kg.

The V and J genes are TRBV29-1 and TRBJ2-7; tentatively, D is TRBD1 (6 bases). The clonotype was recovered from an adult with an advanced solid tumor such as melanoma, head and neck, liver or kidney cancer. The sample in question was CD4+ or CD8+ T cells sorted from blood, obtained in a trial of the OX40 agonist ivuxolimab. The CDR3 reads CSVDTGLAYEQYF. The CDR3 coding sequence is TGCAGCGTTGATACAGGGCTTGCCTACGAGCAGTACTTC.